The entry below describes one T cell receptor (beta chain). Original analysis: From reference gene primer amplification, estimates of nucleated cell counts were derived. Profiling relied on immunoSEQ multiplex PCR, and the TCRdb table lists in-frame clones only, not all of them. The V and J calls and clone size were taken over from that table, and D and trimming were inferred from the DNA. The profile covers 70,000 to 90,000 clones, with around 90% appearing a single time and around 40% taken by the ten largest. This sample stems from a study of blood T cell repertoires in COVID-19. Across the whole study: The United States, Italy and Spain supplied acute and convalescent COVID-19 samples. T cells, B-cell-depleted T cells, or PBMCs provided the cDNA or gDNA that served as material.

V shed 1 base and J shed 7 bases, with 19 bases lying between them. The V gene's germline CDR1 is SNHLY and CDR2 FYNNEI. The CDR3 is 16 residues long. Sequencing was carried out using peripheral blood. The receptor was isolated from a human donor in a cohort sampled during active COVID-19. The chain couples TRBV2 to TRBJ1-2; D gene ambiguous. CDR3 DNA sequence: TGTGCCAGCAGTGAAGGTCCGGGATCCTTGGTTGGTGGCTACACCTTC. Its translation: CASSEGPGSLVGGYTF.